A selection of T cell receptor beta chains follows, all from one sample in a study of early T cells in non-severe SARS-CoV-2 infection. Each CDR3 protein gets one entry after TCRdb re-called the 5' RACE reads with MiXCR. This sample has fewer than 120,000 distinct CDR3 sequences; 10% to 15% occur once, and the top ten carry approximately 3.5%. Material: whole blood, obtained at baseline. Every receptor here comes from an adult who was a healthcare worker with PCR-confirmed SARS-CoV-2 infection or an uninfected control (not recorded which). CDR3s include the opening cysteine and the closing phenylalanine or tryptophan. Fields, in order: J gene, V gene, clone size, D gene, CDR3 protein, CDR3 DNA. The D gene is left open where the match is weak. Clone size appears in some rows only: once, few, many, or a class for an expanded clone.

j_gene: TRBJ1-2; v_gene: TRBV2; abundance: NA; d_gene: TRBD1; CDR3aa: CASSGQGAGYGYTF; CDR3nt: TGTGCCAGCAGCGGACAGGGGGCGGGCTATGGCTACACCTTC
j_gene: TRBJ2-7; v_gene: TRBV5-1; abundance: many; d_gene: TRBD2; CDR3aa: CASSLSGGPYEQYF; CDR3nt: TGCGCCAGCAGCTTAAGCGGGGGGCCCTACGAGCAGTACTTC
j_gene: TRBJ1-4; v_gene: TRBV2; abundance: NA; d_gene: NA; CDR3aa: CASTRRIRAETTNEKLFF; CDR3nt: TGTGCCAGCACTAGAAGGATCAGGGCAGAAACAACTAATGAAAAACTGTTTTTT
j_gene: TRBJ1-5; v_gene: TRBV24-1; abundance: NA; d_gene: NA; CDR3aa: CATSDLGGASNQPQHF; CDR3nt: TGTGCCACCAGTGATTTGGGGGGGGCGAGCAATCAGCCCCAGCATTTT
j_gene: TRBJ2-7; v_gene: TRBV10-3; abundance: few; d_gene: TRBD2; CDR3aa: CAISEGLAGADPYEQYF; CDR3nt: TGTGCCATCAGTGAGGGGCTAGCGGGAGCGGACCCCTACGAGCAGTACTTC
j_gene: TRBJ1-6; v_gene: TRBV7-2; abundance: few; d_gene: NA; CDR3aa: CASSLAPRGNNSPLHF; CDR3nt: TGTGCCAGCAGCTTAGCCCCCAGGGGAAATAATTCACCCCTCCACTTT
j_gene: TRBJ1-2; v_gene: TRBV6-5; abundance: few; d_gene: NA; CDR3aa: CASSYDPGVNGYTF; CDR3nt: TGTGCCAGCAGTTACGATCCAGGGGTGAATGGCTACACCTTC
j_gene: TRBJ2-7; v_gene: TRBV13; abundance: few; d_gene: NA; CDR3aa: CASSPSGGTEQYF; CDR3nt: TGTGCCAGCAGCCCTAGTGGGGGGACCGAGCAGTACTTC
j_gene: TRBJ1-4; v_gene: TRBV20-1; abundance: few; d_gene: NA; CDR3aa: CSAPRFSGEKLFF; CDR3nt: TGCAGTGCGCCAAGATTTTCGGGTGAAAAACTGTTTTTT
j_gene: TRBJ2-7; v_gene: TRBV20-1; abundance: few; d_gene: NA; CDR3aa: CSARRAGLTYEQYF; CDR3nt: TGCAGTGCTAGAAGGGCAGGGTTAACCTACGAGCAGTACTTC
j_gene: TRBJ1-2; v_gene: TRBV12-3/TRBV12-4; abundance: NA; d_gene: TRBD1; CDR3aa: CASSSRRTGGYGYTF; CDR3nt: TGTGCCAGCAGTTCTCGGAGGACAGGGGGCTATGGCTACACCTTC
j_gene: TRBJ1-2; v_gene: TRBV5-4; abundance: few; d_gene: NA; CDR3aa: CASSQAGTLNYGYTF; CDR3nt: TGTGCCAGCAGCCAAGCCGGGACCTTGAACTATGGCTACACCTTC
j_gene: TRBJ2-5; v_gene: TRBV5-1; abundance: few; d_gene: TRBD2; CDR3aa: CASSYRTSGQETQYF; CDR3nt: TGCGCCAGCAGCTATCGGACTAGCGGACAAGAGACCCAGTACTTC
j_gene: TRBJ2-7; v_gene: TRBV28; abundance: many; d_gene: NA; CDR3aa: CASSFYYEQYF; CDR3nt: TGTGCCAGCAGTTTCTACTACGAGCAGTACTTC
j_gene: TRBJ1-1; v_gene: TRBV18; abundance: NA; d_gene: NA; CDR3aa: CASSPDYRAGAFF; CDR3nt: TGTGCCAGCTCACCTGATTACAGGGCGGGAGCTTTCTTT
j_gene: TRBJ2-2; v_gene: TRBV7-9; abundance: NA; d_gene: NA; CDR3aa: CASSSPGELFF; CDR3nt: TGTGCCAGCAGCTCCCCCGGGGAGCTGTTTTTT
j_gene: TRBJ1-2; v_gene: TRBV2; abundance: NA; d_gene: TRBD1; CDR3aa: CASRRTGGADYGYTF; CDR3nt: TGTGCCAGCAGGAGGACAGGGGGCGCAGACTATGGCTACACCTTC
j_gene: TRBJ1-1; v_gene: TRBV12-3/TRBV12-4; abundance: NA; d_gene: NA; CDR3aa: CASSLLGETEAFF; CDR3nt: TGTGCCAGCAGTTTATTGGGGGAGACTGAAGCTTTCTTT
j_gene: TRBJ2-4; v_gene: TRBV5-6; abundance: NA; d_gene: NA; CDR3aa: CASSLAEGIPYF; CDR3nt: TGTGCCAGCAGCTTGGCTGAGGGGATCCCATACTTC
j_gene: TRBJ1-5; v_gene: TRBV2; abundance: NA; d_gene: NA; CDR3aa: CASRGGQMPQHF; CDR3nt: TGTGCCAGCAGAGGGGGGCAGATGCCCCAGCATTTT
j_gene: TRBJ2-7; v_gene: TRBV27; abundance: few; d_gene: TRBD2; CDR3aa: CASRGRGEDEQYF; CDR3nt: TGTGCCAGCAGAGGACGGGGGGAAGACGAGCAGTACTTC
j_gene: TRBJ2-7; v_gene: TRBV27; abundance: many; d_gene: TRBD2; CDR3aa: CASSLRLAGDPQYF; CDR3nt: TGTGCCAGCAGTTTAAGGCTAGCGGGGGATCCACAGTACTTC
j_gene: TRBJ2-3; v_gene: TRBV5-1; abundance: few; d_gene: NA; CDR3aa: CASSLGIVGDTQYF; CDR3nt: TGCGCCAGCAGCTTGGGGATAGTTGGAGATACGCAGTATTTT
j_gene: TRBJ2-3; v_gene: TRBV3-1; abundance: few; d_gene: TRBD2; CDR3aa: CASKGLAHTDTQYF; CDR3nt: TGTGCCAGCAAGGGACTAGCTCACACAGATACGCAGTATTTT
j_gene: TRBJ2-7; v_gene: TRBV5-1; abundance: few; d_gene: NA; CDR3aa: CASSLGPAGAREQYF; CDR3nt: TGCGCCAGCAGCTTGGGTCCTGCGGGGGCACGGGAGCAGTACTTC
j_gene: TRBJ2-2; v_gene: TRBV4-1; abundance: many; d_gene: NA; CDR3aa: CASSQGSDRGELFF; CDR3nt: TGCGCCAGCAGCCAAGGCTCAGACCGCGGGGAGCTGTTTTTT
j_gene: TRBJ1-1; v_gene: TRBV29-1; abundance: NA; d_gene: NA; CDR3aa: CSVGHMNTEAFF; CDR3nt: TGCAGCGTTGGACATATGAACACTGAAGCTTTCTTT
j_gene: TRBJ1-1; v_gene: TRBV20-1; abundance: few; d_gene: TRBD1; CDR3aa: CSAIDRGITEAFF; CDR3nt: TGCAGTGCCATAGACAGGGGAATCACTGAAGCTTTCTTT
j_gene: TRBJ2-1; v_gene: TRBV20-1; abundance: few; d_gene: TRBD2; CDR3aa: CSARASGPYNEQFF; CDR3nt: TGCAGTGCTAGAGCTAGCGGCCCTTACAATGAGCAGTTCTTC